These 18 T cell receptor beta chains originate from one sample sequenced in a study of T cell responses to AZD1222 COVID-19 vaccine. Sequencing was performed with immunoSEQ multiplex PCR; in TCRdb, only in-frame clones are kept and a portion is missing. The table shows tens of thousands of clones, with around 80% occurring only once. This sample comprised peripheral blood, obtained on day 0 of AZD1222 vaccination. These receptors originate from an adult in good health.

A few counts support this clone. The chain joins TRBV28 to TRBJ2-3, with 9 positions matching TRBD1. The CDR3 is made up of 14 amino acids. The germline gives CDR1 MDHEN, CDR2 SYDVKM. J gave up 3 bases and V 8 bases, and 6 bases lay outside the gene matches. The CDR3 DNA reads TGTGCCAGCGACAGGGGGTATTCGACAGATACGCAGTATTTT. Translating gives CASDRGYSTDTQYF.

This rearrangement joins TRBV7-8 to TRBJ2-2; D is undetermined. This CDR3 region has 16 residues. Trimming pared 1 base from V and 1 base from J, leaving 10 bases between. Germline CDR1 reads SGHVS; CDR2 reads FQNEAQ. The CDR3 nucleotides are TGTGCCAGCAGCTTAGGGTACCGTCTGAACACCGGGGAGCTGTTTTTT. Its protein product is CASSLGYRLNTGELFF.

This clone has only one observation. The CDR3 sequence is CASSEALLWGNTIYF. CDR3 DNA: TGTGCCAGCAGTGAAGCGCTTCTTTGGGGAAACACCATATATTTT. The chain employs TRBV2 and TRBJ1-3, with D unclear. The CDR3 is 15 residues long. Germline CDR1 SNHLY, CDR2 FYNNEI. Trimming stripped 0 bases from V and 4 bases from J, with 10 bases between.

By sample share, this clone is medium-sized (0.01 to 0.1%). The rearrangement links TRBV19 to TRBJ2-1; 13 bases align to TRBD2. Germline V gene sequence: CDR1 LNHDA, CDR2 SQIVND (reference sequence). Trimming removed 6 bases from V and 4 bases from J; junction bases left unmatched: 3. The CDR3 sequence is 15 residues long. CDR3 amino acids: CASSKTSGGYNEQFF. For the CDR3, the DNA is TGTGCCAGTAGCAAGACTAGCGGGGGGTACAATGAGCAGTTCTTC.

The chain joins TRBV11-2 to TRBJ2-1; 12 positions match TRBD2. The CDR3 is 17 residues long. Germline V gene data show CDR1 as SGHAT and CDR2 as FQNNGV. After removal of 5 bases from V and 2 bases from J, the junction contained 7 bases not matched to a gene. In DNA, the CDR3 is TGTGCCAGCAGCCGCCGGACTAGCGGGGCTACCTACAATGAGCAGTTCTTC. It codes for CASSRRTSGATYNEQFF.

V is TRBV5-1 and J is TRBJ1-2, with 11 bases identical to TRBD1. After removal of 4 bases from V and 4 bases from J, the junction contained 6 bases not matched to a gene. Per germline, CDR1 SGHRS and CDR2 YFSETQ. The CDR3 extends over 15 amino acids. CDR3 amino acids: CASSPGQGDGYGYTF. The CDR3 DNA reads as TGCGCCAGCAGCCCGGGACAGGGGGACGGCTATGGCTACACCTTC.

A single count supports this clone. The gene calls are TRBV4-3 and TRBJ2-3; 11 nucleotides line up with TRBD2. This CDR3 contains 18 residues. Germline assignment: CDR1 LGHNA and CDR2 YSLEER. V trimming: 0 bases; J trimming: 0 bases; junction bases outside the gene matches: 5. The CDR3 sequence is CASSQDLTSGTSTDTQYF. In DNA, the CDR3 is TGCGCCAGCAGCCAAGATTTGACTAGCGGGACTAGCACAGATACGCAGTATTTT.

J is TRBJ2-7 and V is TRBV20-1; TRBD2 matches at 7 bases. The junction had 4 bases not matched to a gene; V was cut back by 3 bases and J by 2 bases. The CDR3 runs to 13 residues. Germline V lookup: CDR1 DFQATT, CDR2 SNEGSKA (reference sequence). The CDR3 reads CSASPSGTYEQYV. CDR3 sequence (DNA): TGCAGTGCTAGTCCTAGCGGTACCTACGAGCAGTACGTC.

The rearrangement uses TRBV28 and TRBJ1-5; D is unresolved. The V gene's germline CDR1 is MDHEN and CDR2 SYDVKM. V shed 5 bases and J shed 6 bases, with 17 bases lying between them. The CDR3 is 15 residues long. The CDR3 here is CASSPPGRAGQPQHF. CDR3 DNA sequence: TGTGCCAGCAGTCCACCGGGTCGAGCAGGTCAGCCCCAGCATTTT.

This clone was seen only a few times. The CDR3 sequence: CASSLTSLDEQFF. DNA for the CDR3: TGTGCCAGCAGCTTGACTAGTTTGGATGAGCAGTTCTTC. The chain has TRBV7-3 and TRBJ2-1, with D possibly being TRBD2 (6 bases). The CDR3 runs to 13 residues. Germline CDR1 reads SGHTA; CDR2 reads FQGTGA. The V gene lost 3 bases and the J gene lost 8 bases, with 11 bases spanning the gap. Drawing the rest from reference TRBV7-3 and TRBJ2-1, the complete variable domain is GAGVSQTPSNKVTEKGKYVELRCDPISGHTALYWYRQSLGQGPEFLIYFQGTGAADDSGLPNDRFFAVRPEGSVSTLKIQRTERGDSAVYLCASSLTSLDEQFFGPGTRLTVL.

This clone has more than one count but fewer than ten. V usage is TRBV28 and J usage is TRBJ2-3; no firm D call. CDR3 length equals 17 residues. The V end lost 8 bases, the J end lost 0 bases, and 21 bases lay between the germline ends. Looked up from germline, CDR1 is MDHEN and CDR2 is SYDVKM. The CDR3 nucleotides read TGTGCCAGCTATGTATTCGGGCGGTCACCTAGCACAGATACGCAGTATTTT. It specifies CASYVFGRSPSTDTQYF.

The CDR3 region has the DNA TGTGCCAGTAGTGTGACAGGGGAGGAGGACTATGGCTACACCTTC. This gives the protein CASSVTGEEDYGYTF. This chain links TRBV19 with TRBJ1-2; 8 nucleotides line up with TRBD1. The ends lost 5 bases at V and 3 bases at J; junction bases unmatched: 8. Germline V gene sequence: CDR1 LNHDA, CDR2 SQIVND (reference sequence). This CDR3 is built from 15 residues.

This clone was found a few times. The same CDR3 arises from other DNA sequences in this sample as well. The chain uses TRBV5-8 and TRBJ2-3, with a tentative D call TRBD2 (6 bases). Trimming took 4 bases from V and 1 from J, leaving 16 bases between them. This CDR3 is 16 amino acids long. Germline V CDR1 and CDR2: SGHTS, YDEGEE. The CDR3 spells CASSGGWRGRTDTQYF. The CDR3 DNA reads TGTGCCAGCAGCGGGGGGTGGCGGGGTCGCACAGATACGCAGTATTTT.

The J gene is TRBJ2-1, the V gene TRBV5-5; 11 bases fit TRBD2. Germline assignment: CDR1 SGHKS and CDR2 YYEKEE (reference sequence). J was trimmed by 10 bases and V by 4 bases; bases with no gene match: 10. The CDR3 has 15 residues. CDR3 sequence: CASSPSGLAAREQFF. The CDR3 DNA reads as TGTGCCAGCAGCCCCTCGGGACTAGCGGCGCGGGAGCAGTTCTTC.

The chain joins TRBV6-4 to TRBJ1-2; unclear D gene. The V and J ends lost 2 bases and 4 bases respectively, with 17 bases between them. The germline V gene encodes CDR1 MRHNA and CDR2 SNTAGT. CDR3 length: 16 residues. This chain's CDR3 is CASSDASRVLSYGYTF. The CDR3 nucleotides read TGTGCCAGCAGTGACGCGAGCCGGGTTTTGAGCTATGGCTACACCTTC.

The chain recombines TRBV3-1 (or the pseudogene TRBV3-2) with TRBJ1-4; D not resolved. V was pared by 4 bases and J by 0 bases, with 3 bases between. CDR1 is LGHDT and CDR2 is YNNKEL in the germline V gene (reference sequence). The CDR3 length is 13 residues. The CDR3, as DNA: TGTGCCAGCAGCCTATCAACTAATGAAAAACTGTTTTTT. Translated, it gives CASSLSTNEKLFF.

This clone was counted a single time. CDR3 sequence: CASSPQGVTGNTIYF. The CDR3 nucleotides read TGTGCCAGCTCACCACAGGGGGTCACTGGAAACACCATATATTTT. V is TRBV18 and J is TRBJ1-3; perhaps TRBD1 as D (6 bases). Germline V CDR1 and CDR2: KGHSH, LQKENI. Trimming removed 1 base at V and 2 bases at J, with 9 bases between. There are 15 residues in the CDR3.

The chain carries TRBV19 and TRBJ2-3; 12 bases are shared with TRBD2. V lost 5 bases, J lost 6 bases, and 12 bases stayed unmatched. Germline-derived CDR1 and CDR2 are LNHDA and SQIVND (reference sequence). This CDR3 contains 17 residues. The CDR3 DNA sequence: TGTGCCAGTAGTGCAAGCTCTAGCGGGGGGGCCGGCGATACGCAGTATTTT. Protein: CASSASSSGGAGDTQYF.